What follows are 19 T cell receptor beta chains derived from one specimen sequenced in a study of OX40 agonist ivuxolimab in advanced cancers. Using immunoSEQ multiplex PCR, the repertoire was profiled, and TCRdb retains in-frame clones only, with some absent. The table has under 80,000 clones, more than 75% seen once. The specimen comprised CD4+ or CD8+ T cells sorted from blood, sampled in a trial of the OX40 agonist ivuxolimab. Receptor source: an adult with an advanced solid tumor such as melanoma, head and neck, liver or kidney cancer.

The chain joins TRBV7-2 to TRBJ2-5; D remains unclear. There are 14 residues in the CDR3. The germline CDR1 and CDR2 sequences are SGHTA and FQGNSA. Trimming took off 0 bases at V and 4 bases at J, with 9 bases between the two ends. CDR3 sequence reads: CASSLAGSIETQYF. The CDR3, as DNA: TGTGCCAGCAGCTTAGCGGGCAGCATAGAGACCCAGTACTTC.

The CDR3 DNA reads TGTGCCAGCAGTCCACTAGGTGGAGAGACCCAGTACTTC. Translated: CASSPLGGETQYF. The rearrangement joins TRBV6-4 to TRBJ2-5, with D perhaps matching TRBD2 (5 bases). Trimming shortened V by 5 bases and J by 4 bases, and 11 bases separated the two germline ends. Germline V gene sequence: CDR1 MRHNA, CDR2 SNTAGT. CDR3 length: 13 amino acids.

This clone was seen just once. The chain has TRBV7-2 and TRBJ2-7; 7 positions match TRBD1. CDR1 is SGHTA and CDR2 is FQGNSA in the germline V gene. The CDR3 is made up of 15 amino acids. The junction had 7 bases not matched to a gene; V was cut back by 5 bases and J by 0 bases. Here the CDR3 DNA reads TGTGCCAGCAGCCTAACGACAGGGAGCTCCTACGAGCAGTACTTC. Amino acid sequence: CASSLTTGSSYEQYF.

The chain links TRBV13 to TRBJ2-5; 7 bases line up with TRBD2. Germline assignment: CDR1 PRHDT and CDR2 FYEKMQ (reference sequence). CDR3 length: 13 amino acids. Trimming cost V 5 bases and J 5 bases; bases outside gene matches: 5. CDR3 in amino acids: CASSPTGGETQYF. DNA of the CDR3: TGTGCCAGCAGCCCCACGGGGGGTGAGACCCAGTACTTC.

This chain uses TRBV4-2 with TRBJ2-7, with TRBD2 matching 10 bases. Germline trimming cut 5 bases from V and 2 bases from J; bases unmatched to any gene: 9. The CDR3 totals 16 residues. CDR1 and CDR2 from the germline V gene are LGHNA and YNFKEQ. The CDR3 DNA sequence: TGTGCCAGCAGCTCCACGACTAGCGGGCGACCCTACGAGCAGTACTTC. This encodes CASSSTTSGRPYEQYF.

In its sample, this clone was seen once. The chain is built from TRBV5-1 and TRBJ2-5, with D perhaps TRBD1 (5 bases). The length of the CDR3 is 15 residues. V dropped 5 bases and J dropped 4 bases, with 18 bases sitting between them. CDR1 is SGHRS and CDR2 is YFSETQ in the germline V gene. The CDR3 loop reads CASSPRTTRGETQYF. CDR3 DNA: TGCGCCAGCAGTCCCCGGACAACCCGCGGAGAGACCCAGTACTTC.

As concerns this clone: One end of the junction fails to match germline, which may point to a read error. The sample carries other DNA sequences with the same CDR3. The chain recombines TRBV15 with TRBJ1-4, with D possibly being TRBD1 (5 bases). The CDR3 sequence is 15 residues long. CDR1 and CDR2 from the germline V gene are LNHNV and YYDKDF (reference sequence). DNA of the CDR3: TGTGCCACCAGTAGAGGGCAGGGCGATAATGAAAAACTGTTTTTT. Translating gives CATSRGQGDNEKLFF. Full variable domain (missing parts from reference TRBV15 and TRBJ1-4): DAMVIQNPRYQVTQFGKPVTLSCSQTLNHNVMYWYQQKSSQAPKLLFHYYDKDFNNEADTPDNFQSRRPNTSFCFLDIRSPGLGDTAMYLCATSRGQGDNEKLFFGSGTQLSVL.

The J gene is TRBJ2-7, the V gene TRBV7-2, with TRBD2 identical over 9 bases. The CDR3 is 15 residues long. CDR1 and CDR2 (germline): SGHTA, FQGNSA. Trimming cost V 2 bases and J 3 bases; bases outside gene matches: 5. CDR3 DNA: TGTGCCAGCAGCTTACTGACTAGCGGACACTACGAGCAGTACTTC. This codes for CASSLLTSGHYEQYF.

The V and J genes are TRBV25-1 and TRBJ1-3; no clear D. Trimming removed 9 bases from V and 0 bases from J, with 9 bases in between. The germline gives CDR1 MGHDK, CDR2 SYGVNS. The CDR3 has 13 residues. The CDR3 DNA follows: TGTGCCAGTGGATCCTTCTCTGGAAACACCATATATTTT. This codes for CASGSFSGNTIYF.

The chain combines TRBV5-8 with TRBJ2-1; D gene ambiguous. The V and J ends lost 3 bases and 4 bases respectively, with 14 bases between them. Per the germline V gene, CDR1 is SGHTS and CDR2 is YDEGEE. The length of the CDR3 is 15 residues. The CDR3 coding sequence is TGTGCCAGCAGCTCGACTGGTAGATTTTACAATGAGCAGTTCTTC. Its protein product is CASSSTGRFYNEQFF.

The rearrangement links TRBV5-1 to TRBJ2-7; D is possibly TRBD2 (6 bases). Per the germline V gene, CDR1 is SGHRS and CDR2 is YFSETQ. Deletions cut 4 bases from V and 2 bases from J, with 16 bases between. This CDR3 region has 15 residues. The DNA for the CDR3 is TGCGCCAGCAGCCCCCGGCGGGGCTCGACCTACGAGCAGTACTTC. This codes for CASSPRRGSTYEQYF.

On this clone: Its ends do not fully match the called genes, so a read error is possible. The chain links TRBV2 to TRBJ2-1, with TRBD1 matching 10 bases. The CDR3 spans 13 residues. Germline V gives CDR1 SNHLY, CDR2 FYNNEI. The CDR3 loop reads CASSGRDRGPGIF. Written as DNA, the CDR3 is TGTGCCAGCAGTGGCCGGGACAGGGGCCCTGGGATCTTC.

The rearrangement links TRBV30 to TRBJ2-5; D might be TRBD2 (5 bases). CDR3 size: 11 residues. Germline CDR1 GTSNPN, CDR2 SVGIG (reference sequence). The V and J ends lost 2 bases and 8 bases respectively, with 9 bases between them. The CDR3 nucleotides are TGTGCCTGGAGTTCGGGAAGAACCCAGTACTTC. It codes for CAWSSGRTQYF. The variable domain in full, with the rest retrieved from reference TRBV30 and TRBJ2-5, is SQTIHQWPATLVQPVGSPLSLECTVEGTSNPNLYWYRQAAGRGLQLLFYSVGIGQISSEVPQNLSASRPQDRQFILSSKKLLLSDSGFYLCAWSSGRTQYFGPGTRLLVL.

CDR3 DNA sequence: TGTGCCAGCAGTTACTCACCGATTTACACCGGGGAGCTGTTTTTT. Its translation: CASSYSPIYTGELFF. V gene TRBV6-5 combines with J gene TRBJ2-2; D not resolved. The CDR3 totals 15 residues. V lost 0 bases to trimming and J lost 3 bases, with 8 bases between them. Germline V gene data show CDR1 as MNHEY and CDR2 as SVGAGI.

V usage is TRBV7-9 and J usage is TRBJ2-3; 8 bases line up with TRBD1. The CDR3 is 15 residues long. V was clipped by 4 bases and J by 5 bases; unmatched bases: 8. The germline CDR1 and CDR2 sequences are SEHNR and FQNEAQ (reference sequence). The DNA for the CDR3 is TGTGCCAGCAGCTCCCTGGACAGGGCGATAGATACGCAGTATTTT. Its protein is CASSSLDRAIDTQYF.

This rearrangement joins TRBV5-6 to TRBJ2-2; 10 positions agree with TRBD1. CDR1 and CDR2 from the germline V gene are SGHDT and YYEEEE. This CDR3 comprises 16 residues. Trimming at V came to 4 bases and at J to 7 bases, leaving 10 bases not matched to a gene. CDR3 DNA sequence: TGTGCCAGCAGCCCTGCTCGACAGGGGGCTAACGGGGAGCTGTTTTTT. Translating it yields CASSPARQGANGELFF.

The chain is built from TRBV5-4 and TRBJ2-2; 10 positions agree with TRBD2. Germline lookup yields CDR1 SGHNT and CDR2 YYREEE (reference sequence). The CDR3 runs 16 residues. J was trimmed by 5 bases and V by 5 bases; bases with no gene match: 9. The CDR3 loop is CASSPVAGGRTGELFF. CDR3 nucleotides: TGTGCCAGCAGTCCAGTAGCGGGAGGAAGAACCGGGGAGCTGTTTTTT.

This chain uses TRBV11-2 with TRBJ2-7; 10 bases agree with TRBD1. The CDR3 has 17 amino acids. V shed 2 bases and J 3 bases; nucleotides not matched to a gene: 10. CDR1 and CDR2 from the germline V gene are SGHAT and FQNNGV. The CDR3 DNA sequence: TGTGCCAGCAGCTTATTAGCCGGGACAGGGGTAGACTACGAGCAGTACTTC. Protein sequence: CASSLLAGTGVDYEQYF.

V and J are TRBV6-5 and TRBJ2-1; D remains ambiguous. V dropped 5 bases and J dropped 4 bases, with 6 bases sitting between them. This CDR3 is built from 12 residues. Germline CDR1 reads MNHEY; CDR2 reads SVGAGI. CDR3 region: CASSQGYNEQFF. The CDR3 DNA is TGTGCCAGCAGTCAAGGGTACAATGAGCAGTTCTTC.